This T cell receptor (beta chain) derives from a study of T cell responses to AZD1222 COVID-19 vaccine. Findings and limits, study-wide: The study found Spike-specific TCR breadth and depth rose after two AZD1222 doses. The reported proportion of spike-specific TCRs targeting unmutated variant regions was nearly half.

Notes on this clone: Its antigen is as yet unknown.

Germline loops: CDR1 SGHTA, CDR2 FQGNSA. V lost 0 bases and J lost 0; bases outside the gene matches: 15. The CDR3 is 21 residues long. Here immunoSEQ multiplex PCR was the method, and the copy in TCRdb shows in-frame clones only, minus some. The repertoire holds over 65,000 clones, with 80% to 90% as singletons. Material: peripheral blood, obtained on day 0 of AZD1222 vaccination. J is TRBJ2-2 and V is TRBV7-2; 8 nucleotides agree with TRBD1. The source of this sequence is an adult in good health. The CDR3: CASSLARTGYVPRANTGELFF. CDR3 coding DNA: TGTGCCAGCAGCTTAGCGAGGACAGGGTACGTCCCACGCGCGAACACCGGGGAGCTGTTTTTT.